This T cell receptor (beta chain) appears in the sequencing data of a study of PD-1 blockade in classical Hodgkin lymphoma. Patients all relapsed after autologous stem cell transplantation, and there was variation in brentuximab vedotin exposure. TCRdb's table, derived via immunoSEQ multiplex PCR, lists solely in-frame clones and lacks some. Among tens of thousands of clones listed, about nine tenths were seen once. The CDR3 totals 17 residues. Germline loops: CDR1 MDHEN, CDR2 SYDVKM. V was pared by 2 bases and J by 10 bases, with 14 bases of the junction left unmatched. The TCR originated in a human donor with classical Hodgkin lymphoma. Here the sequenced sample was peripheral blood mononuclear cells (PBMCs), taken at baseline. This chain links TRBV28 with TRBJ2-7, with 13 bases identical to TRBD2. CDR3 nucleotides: TGTGCCAGCAGTTTACCTACGGGGACTAGCGGGACCCTCCGCCAGTACTTC. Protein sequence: CASSLPTGTSGTLRQYF.